This T cell receptor beta chain appears in the sequencing data of a study of blood T cell repertoires in COVID-19. Study-wide background: The samples span acute and convalescent COVID-19 from the United States, Italy and Spain.

The CDR3 sequence is 15 residues long. Germline V gene data show CDR1 as SGHTA and CDR2 as FQGNSA. Trimming removed 2 bases at V and 2 bases at J, with 10 bases between. Methods used by the authors: Cell counts per sample came from amplifying reference gene primers. The protocol was immunoSEQ multiplex PCR, while the TCRdb copy is restricted to in-frame clones and leaves out a portion. From that table come the V and J calls and clone size; the DNA was used to work out D and trimming. The sample contains fewer than 200,000 clones, roughly 89% of which appear only once. The chain has TRBV7-2 and TRBJ2-1; no clear D gene. Sample: peripheral blood. This receptor was obtained from a woman under 30 who had recovered from COVID-19. The CDR3, as DNA: TGTGCCAGCAGCTTATGCACAGAACCCTACAATGAGCAGTTCTTC. Translating gives CASSLCTEPYNEQFF.